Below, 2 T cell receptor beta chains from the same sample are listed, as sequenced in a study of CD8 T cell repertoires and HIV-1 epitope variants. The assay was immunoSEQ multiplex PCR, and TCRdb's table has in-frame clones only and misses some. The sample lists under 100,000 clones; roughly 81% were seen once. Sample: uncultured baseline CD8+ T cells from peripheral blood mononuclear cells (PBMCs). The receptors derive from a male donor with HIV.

In DNA, the CDR3 is TGTGCCAGCAGTGCAGTATCCGAGCAGTACTTC. Amino acid sequence: CASSAVSEQYF. The chain is built from TRBV28 and TRBJ2-7, with D unclear. The CDR3 has 11 amino acids. Per germline, CDR1 MDHEN and CDR2 SYDVKM. V was pared by 5 bases and J by 6 bases, with 8 bases between.

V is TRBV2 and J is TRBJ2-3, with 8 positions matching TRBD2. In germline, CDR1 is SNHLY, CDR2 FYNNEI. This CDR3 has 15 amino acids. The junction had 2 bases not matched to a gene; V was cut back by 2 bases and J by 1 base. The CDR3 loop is CASSEPAGGTDTQYF. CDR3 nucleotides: TGTGCCAGCAGTGAACCAGCGGGAGGCACAGATACGCAGTATTTT.